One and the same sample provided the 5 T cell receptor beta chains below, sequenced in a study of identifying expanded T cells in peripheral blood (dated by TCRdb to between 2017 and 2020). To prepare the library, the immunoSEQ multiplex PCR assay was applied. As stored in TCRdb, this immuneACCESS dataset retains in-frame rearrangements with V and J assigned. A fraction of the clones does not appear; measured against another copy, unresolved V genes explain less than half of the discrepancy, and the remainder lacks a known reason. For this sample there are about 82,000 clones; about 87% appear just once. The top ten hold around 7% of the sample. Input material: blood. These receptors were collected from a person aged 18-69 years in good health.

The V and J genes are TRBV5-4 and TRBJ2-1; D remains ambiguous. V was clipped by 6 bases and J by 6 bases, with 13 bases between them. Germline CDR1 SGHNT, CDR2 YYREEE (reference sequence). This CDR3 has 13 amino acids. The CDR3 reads CASTLFGPNEQFF. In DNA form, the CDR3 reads TGTGCCAGCACCCTCTTTGGTCCCAATGAGCAGTTCTTC.

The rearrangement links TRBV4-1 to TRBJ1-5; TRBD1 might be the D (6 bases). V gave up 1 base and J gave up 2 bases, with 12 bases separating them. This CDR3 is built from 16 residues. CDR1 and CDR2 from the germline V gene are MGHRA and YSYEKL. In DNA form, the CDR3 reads TGCGCCAGCAGCCAAGGTGAGGGGGGGCGCAATCAGCCCCAGCATTTT. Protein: CASSQGEGGRNQPQHF.

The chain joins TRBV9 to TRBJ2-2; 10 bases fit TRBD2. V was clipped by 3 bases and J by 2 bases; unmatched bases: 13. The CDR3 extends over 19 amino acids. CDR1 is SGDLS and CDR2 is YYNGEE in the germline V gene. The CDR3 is CASSGKGTSGEINTGELFF. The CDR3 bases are TGTGCCAGCAGCGGCAAGGGAACTAGCGGGGAGATAAACACCGGGGAGCTGTTTTTT.

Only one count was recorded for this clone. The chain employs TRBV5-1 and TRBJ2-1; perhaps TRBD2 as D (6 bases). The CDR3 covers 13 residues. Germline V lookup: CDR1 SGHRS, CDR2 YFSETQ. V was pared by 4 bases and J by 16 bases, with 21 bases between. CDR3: CASSGEVLAISFF. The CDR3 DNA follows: TGCGCCAGCAGCGGGGAAGTACTAGCCATAAGCTTCTTC.

DNA for the CDR3: TGCGCCAGCAGCCAAGACCCCTCAGGCGATGAGCAGTTCTTC. Translating it yields CASSQDPSGDEQFF. The rearrangement links TRBV4-1 to TRBJ2-1; D is uncertain. Germline V lookup: CDR1 MGHRA, CDR2 YSYEKL. This CDR3 is built from 14 residues. Trimming took off 0 bases at V and 8 bases at J, with 11 bases between the two ends.